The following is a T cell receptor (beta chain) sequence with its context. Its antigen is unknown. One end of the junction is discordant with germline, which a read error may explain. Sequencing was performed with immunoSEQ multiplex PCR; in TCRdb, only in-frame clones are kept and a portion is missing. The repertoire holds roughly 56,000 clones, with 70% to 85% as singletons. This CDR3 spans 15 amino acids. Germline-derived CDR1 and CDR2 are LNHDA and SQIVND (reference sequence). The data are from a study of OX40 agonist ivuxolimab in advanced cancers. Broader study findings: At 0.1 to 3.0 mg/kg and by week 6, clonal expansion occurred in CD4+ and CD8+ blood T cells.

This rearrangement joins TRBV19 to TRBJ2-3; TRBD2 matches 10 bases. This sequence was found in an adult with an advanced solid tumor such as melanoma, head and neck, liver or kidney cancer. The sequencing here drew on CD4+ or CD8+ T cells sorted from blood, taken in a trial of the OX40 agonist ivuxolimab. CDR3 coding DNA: TGTGCCAGTAGGATAGCGGGAGGTTGGGGAGATACGCAGTATTTT. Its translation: CASRIAGGWGDTQYF. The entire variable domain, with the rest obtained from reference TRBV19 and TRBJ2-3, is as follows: DGGITQSPKYLFRKEGQNVTLSCEQNLNHDAMYWYRQDPGQGLRLIYYSQIVNDFQKGDIAEGYSVSREKKESFPLTVTSAQKNPTAFYLCASRIAGGWGDTQYFGPGTRLTVL.